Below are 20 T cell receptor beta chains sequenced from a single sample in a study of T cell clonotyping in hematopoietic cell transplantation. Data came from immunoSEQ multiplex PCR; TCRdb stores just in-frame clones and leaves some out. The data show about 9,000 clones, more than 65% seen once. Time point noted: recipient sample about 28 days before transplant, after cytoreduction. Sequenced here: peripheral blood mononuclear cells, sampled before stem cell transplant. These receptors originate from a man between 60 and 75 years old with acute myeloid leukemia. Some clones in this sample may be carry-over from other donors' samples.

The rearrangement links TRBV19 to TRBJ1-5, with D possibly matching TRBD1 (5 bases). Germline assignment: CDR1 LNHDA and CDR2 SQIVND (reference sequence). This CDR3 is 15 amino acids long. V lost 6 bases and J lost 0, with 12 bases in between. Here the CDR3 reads CASRQDGNSNQPQHF. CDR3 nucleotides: TGTGCCAGTAGACAGGACGGCAATAGCAATCAGCCCCAGCATTTT.

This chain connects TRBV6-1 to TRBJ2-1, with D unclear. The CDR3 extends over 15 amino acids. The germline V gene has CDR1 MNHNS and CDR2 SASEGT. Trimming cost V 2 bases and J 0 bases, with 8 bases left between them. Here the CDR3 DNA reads TGTGCCAGCAGTGAATTCAGCCTCTCCTACAATGAGCAGTTCTTC. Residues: CASSEFSLSYNEQFF.

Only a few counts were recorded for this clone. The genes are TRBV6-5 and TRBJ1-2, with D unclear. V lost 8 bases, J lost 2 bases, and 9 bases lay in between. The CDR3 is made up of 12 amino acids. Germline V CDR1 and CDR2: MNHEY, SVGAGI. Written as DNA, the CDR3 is TGTGCCAGCCGGTTCAGCAACTATGGCTACACCTTC. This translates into CASRFSNYGYTF.

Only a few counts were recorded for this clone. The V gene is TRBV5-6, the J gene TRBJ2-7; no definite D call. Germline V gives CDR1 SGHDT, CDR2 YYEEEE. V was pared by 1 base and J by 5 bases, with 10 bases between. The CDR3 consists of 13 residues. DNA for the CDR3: TGTGCCAGCAGCTTGACCCAGCAGGACGAGCAGTACTTC. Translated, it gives CASSLTQQDEQYF.

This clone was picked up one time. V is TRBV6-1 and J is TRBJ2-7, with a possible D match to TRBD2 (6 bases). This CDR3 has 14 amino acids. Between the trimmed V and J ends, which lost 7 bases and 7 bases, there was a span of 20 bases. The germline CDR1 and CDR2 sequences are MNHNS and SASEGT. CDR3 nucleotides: TGTGCCAGCAACGGGGGAGGAGGGGACGGGGAGCAGTACTTC. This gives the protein CASNGGGGDGEQYF.

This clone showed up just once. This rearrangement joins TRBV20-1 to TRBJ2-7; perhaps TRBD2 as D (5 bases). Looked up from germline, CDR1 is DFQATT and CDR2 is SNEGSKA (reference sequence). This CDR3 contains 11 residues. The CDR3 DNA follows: TGCGTTGCAGAGCGGACCTACGAGCAGTACTTC. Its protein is CVAERTYEQYF.

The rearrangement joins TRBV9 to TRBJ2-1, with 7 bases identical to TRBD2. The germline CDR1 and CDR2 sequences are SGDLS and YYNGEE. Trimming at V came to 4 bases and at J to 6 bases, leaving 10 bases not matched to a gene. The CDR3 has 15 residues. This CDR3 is CASSPRIAGPNEQFF. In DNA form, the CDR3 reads TGTGCCAGCAGCCCTCGAATAGCGGGTCCCAATGAGCAGTTCTTC.

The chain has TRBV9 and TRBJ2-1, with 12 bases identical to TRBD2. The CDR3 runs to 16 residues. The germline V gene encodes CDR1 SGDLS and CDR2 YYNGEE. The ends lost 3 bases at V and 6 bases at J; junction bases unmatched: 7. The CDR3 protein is CASSAGGGLAGNEQFF. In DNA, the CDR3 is TGTGCCAGCAGCGCGGGGGGGGGACTAGCGGGCAATGAGCAGTTCTTC.

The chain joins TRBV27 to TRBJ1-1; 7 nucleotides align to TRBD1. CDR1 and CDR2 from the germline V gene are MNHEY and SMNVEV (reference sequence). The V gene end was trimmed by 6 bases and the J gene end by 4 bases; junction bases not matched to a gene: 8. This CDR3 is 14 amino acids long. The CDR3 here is CASRKDRVGTEAFF. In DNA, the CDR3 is TGTGCCAGCAGGAAAGACAGGGTAGGCACTGAAGCTTTCTTT.

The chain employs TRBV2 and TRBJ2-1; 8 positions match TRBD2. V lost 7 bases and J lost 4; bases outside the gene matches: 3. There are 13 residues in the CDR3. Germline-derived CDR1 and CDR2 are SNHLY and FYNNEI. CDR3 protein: CASIAGIYNEQFF. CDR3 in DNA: TGTGCCAGCATAGCGGGGATTTACAATGAGCAGTTCTTC.

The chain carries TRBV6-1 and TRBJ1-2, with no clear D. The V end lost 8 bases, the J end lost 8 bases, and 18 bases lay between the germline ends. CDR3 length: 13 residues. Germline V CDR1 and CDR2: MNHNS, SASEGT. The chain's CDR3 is CASLLLVGKGYTF. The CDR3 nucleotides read TGTGCCAGCCTCCTCTTAGTGGGGAAGGGCTACACCTTC.

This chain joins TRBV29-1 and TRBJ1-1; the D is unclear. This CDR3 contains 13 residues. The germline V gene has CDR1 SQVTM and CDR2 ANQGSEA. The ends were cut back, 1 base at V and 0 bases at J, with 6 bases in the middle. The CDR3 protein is CSVEVSMNTEAFF. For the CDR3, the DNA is TGCAGCGTTGAAGTATCTATGAACACTGAAGCTTTCTTT.

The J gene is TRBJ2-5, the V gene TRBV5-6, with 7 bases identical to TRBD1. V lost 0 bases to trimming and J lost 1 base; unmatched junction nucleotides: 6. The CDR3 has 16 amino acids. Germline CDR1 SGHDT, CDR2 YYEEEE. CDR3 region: CASSLGQGRIQETQYF. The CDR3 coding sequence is TGTGCCAGCAGCTTGGGACAGGGACGAATCCAAGAGACCCAGTACTTC. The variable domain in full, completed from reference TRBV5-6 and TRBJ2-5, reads DAGVTQSPTHLIKTRGQQVTLRCSPKSGHDTVSWYQQALGQGPQFIFQYYEEEERQRGNFPDRFSGHQFPNYSSELNVNALLLGDSALYLCASSLGQGRIQETQYFGPGTRLLVL.

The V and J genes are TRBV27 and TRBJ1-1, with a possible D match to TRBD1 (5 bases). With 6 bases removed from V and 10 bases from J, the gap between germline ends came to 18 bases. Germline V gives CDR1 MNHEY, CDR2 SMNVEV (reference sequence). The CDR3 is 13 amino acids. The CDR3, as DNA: TGTGCCAGCAGCCCGAGGAGCCCGGGGCCAGCTTTCTTT. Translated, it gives CASSPRSPGPAFF.

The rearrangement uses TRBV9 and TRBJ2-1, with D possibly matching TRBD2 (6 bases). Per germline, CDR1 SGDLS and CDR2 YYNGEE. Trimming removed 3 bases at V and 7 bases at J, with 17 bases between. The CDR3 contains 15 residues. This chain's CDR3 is CASSAGLSTANEQFF. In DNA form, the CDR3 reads TGTGCCAGCAGCGCGGGACTCAGCACCGCTAATGAGCAGTTCTTC.

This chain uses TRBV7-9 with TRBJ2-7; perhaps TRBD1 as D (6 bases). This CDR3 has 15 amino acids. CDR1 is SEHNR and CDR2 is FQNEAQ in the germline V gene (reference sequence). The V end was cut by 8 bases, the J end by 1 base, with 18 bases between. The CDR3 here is CASESTGSESYEQYF. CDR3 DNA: TGTGCCAGCGAAAGCACAGGGAGTGAGTCCTACGAGCAGTACTTC.

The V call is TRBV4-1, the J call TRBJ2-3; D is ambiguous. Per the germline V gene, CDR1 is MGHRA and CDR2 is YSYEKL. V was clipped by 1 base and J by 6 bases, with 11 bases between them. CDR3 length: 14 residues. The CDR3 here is CASSQGQALDTQYF. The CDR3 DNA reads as TGCGCCAGCAGCCAAGGGCAAGCTCTTGATACGCAGTATTTT.

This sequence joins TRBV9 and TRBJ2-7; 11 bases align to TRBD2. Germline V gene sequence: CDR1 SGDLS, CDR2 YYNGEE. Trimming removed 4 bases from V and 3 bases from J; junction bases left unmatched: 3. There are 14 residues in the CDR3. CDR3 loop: CASSTLAGGYEQYF. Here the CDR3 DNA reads TGTGCCAGCAGCACCCTAGCGGGGGGCTACGAGCAGTACTTC.

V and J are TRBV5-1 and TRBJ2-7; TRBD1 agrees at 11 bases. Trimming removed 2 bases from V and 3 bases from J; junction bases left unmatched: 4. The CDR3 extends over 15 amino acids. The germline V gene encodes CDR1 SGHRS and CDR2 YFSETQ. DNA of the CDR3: TGCGCCAGCAGCTTCCGGACAGGGGGCTACTACGAGCAGTACTTC. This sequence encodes CASSFRTGGYYEQYF.

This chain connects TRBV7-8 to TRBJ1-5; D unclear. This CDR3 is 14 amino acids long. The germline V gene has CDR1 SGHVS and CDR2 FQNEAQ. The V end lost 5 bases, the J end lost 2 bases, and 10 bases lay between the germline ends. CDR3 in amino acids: CASSPVAGNQPQHF. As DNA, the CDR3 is TGTGCCAGCAGCCCCGTTGCGGGCAATCAGCCCCAGCATTTT.